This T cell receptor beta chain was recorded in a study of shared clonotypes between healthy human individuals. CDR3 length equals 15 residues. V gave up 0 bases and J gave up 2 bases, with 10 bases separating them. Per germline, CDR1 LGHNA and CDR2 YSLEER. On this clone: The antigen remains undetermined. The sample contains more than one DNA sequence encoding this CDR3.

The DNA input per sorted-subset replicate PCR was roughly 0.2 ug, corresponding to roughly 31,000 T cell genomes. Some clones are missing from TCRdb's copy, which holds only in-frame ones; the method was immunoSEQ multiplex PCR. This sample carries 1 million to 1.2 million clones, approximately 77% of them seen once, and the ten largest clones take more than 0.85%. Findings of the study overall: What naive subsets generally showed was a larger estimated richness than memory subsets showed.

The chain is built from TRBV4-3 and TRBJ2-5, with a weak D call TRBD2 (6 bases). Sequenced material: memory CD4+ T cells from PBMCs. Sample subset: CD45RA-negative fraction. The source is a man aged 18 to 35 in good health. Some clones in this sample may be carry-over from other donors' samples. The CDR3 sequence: CASSQDASGQETQYF. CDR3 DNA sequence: TGCGCCAGCAGCCAAGATGCGAGCGGGCAAGAGACCCAGTACTTC.